This entry lists 14 T cell receptor beta chains sequenced from one sample in a study of cytomegalovirus exposure and HLA in healthy donors. Method: immunoSEQ multiplex PCR; TCRdb's copy keeps in-frame clones and lacks some. The sample lists about 130,000 clones; about 96% were seen once. The sequenced material came from PBMCs. These receptor sequences come from a man younger than 30 in good health and CMV-seronegative.

This clone was picked up a small number of times. The J gene is TRBJ2-7, the V gene TRBV6-5, with TRBD2 matching 9 bases. Unmatched junction bases numbered 7, after V lost 0 bases and J lost 7 bases. There are 15 residues in the CDR3. From germline, CDR1 is MNHEY and CDR2 SVGAGI. The CDR3 nucleotides are TGTGCCAGCAGTTACTCTTCTAGCGGGATGGGGGAGCAGTACTTC. The encoded protein is CASSYSSSGMGEQYF.

The chain employs TRBV28 and TRBJ1-1; 7 nucleotides line up with TRBD1. V was clipped by 5 bases and J by 1 base; unmatched bases: 7. CDR3 length: 15 residues. The germline gives CDR1 MDHEN, CDR2 SYDVKM. CDR3 DNA: TGTGCCAGCAGTACCGAGGGACAGAAGAACACTGAAGCTTTCTTT. It specifies CASSTEGQKNTEAFF.

This clone has just one count. The chain links TRBV7-2 to TRBJ2-5; possibly TRBD1 for D (5 bases). Germline V CDR1 and CDR2: SGHTA, FQGNSA. The CDR3 consists of 16 residues. V lost 0 bases to trimming and J lost 0 bases, with 11 bases between them. DNA of the CDR3: TGTGCCAGCAGCTTAGCCTCAGGGCATTACCAAGAGACCCAGTACTTC. This sequence encodes CASSLASGHYQETQYF.

The chain has TRBV27 and TRBJ1-5; D unclear. The CDR3 is 14 residues long. Germline CDR1 MNHEY, CDR2 SMNVEV (reference sequence). V lost 4 bases and J 5 bases, leaving 12 bases between the germline ends. The CDR3 DNA is TGTGCCAGCAGTTCAACCAGAACCCATCAGCCCCAGCATTTT. Its translation is CASSSTRTHQPQHF.

The V gene is TRBV5-1, the J gene TRBJ2-5; D might be TRBD1 (6 bases). Germline CDR1 reads SGHRS; CDR2 reads YFSETQ. This CDR3 is 15 amino acids long. Trimming removed 2 bases at V and 5 bases at J, with 16 bases between. In DNA, the CDR3 is TGCGCCAGCAGCTTTCCAGGGGAGAGCCAGGAGACCCAGTACTTC. Its protein product is CASSFPGESQETQYF. The variable domain in full, completed from reference TRBV5-1 and TRBJ2-5, reads KAGVTQTPRYLIKTRGQQVTLSCSPISGHRSVSWYQQTPGQGLQFLFEYFSETQRNKGNFPGRFSGRQFSNSRSEMNVSTLELGDSALYLCASSFPGESQETQYFGPGTRLLVL.

The gene calls are TRBV14 and TRBJ2-7; 12 bases agree with TRBD2. CDR1 is SGHDN, CDR2 FVKESK, per germline. The CDR3 is 14 residues long. V dropped 5 bases and J dropped 7; count of bases not matched to a gene: 6. DNA of the CDR3: TGTGCCAGCAGCGCAGGACTAGCGGGAAGGGAGCAGTACTTC. It encodes CASSAGLAGREQYF. Variable domain in full (rest from reference TRBV14 and TRBJ2-7): EAGVTQFPSHSVIEKGQTVTLRCDPISGHDNLYWYRRVMGKEIKFLLHFVKESKQDESGMPNNRFLAERTGGTYSTLKVQPAELEDSGVYFCASSAGLAGREQYFGPGTRLTVT.

The V call is TRBV7-9, the J call TRBJ2-7; 7 bases are shared with TRBD2. The junction had 16 bases not matched to a gene; V was cut back by 5 bases and J by 6 bases. Per the germline V gene, CDR1 is SEHNR and CDR2 is FQNEAQ (reference sequence). The length of the CDR3 is 16 residues. The CDR3 region has the DNA TGTGCCAGCAGCCGGCGCGGGGGTATAATCGTAGGCGAGCAGTACTTC. Protein sequence: CASSRRGGIIVGEQYF.

The chain combines TRBV6-1 with TRBJ1-1, with D maybe TRBD1 (6 bases). Trimming took 3 bases from V and 0 from J, leaving 20 bases between them. The length of the CDR3 is 18 residues. CDR1 is MNHNS, CDR2 SASEGT, per germline. CDR3 coding DNA: TGTGCCAGCAGTGACCCGTTGCCAGGGGCGAGGGTGAACACTGAAGCTTTCTTT. Protein product: CASSDPLPGARVNTEAFF.

V is TRBV5-4 and J is TRBJ2-1; perhaps TRBD2 as D (5 bases). This CDR3 is 16 amino acids long. CDR1 SGHNT and CDR2 YYREEE come from the germline V gene (reference sequence). Trimming left V 4 bases short and J 0 bases short, with 14 bases between. CDR3: CASSRTRPTSYNEQFF. The CDR3, as DNA: TGTGCCAGCAGCAGGACTCGACCCACCTCCTACAATGAGCAGTTCTTC. Full variable domain (rest looked up from reference TRBV5-4 and TRBJ2-1): ETGVTQSPTHLIKTRGQQVTLRCSSQSGHNTVSWYQQALGQGPQFIFQYYREEENGRGNFPPRFSGLQFPNYSSELNVNALELDDSALYLCASSRTRPTSYNEQFFGPGTRLTVL.

The chain has TRBV6-5 and TRBJ2-7; the D gene is possibly TRBD1 (5 bases). V lost 4 bases, J lost 0 bases, and 13 bases lay in between. Germline lookup yields CDR1 MNHEY and CDR2 SVGAGI. The CDR3 totals 15 residues. The CDR3 region has the DNA TGTGCCAGCAGTTCCCAGGGATCCCTCTCCTACGAGCAGTACTTC. It translates to CASSSQGSLSYEQYF.

The rearrangement uses TRBV11-3 and TRBJ2-7; unclear D gene. The germline V and J ends were trimmed by 0 bases and 3 bases, with 9 bases remaining between them. Germline lookup yields CDR1 SGHNT and CDR2 YENEEA. CDR3 length: 14 residues. The CDR3 DNA reads TGTGCCAGCAGCTTAGATCGGGTTAGCTACGAGCAGTACTTC. Translating gives CASSLDRVSYEQYF.

This clone was picked up one time. V gene TRBV4-3 combines with J gene TRBJ2-7; 7 bases map to TRBD2. The ends lost 4 bases at V and 3 bases at J; junction bases unmatched: 9. In germline, CDR1 is LGHNA, CDR2 YSLEER. The CDR3 has 15 residues. The CDR3 DNA sequence: TGCGCCAGCAGCCGATTTGCCAGGGAGGGCTACGAGCAGTACTTC. It codes for CASSRFAREGYEQYF.

This chain links TRBV18 with TRBJ1-4; TRBD1 matches 9 bases. The CDR3 runs 14 residues. With V trimmed by 3 bases and J by 7 bases, 3 bases remained unmatched. Germline loops: CDR1 KGHSH, CDR2 LQKENI. CDR3 DNA: TGTGCCAGCTCACCGGGACAGGGTACTGAAAAACTGTTTTTT. This gives the protein CASSPGQGTEKLFF.

V usage is TRBV19 and J usage is TRBJ1-5; D is possibly TRBD1 (5 bases). CDR1 and CDR2 from the germline V gene are LNHDA and SQIVND (reference sequence). This CDR3 contains 15 residues. The V end lost 6 bases, the J end lost 1 base, and 13 bases lay between the germline ends. The CDR3 sequence is CASSTDRGSNQPQHF. The CDR3 DNA reads as TGTGCCAGTAGCACAGACAGAGGAAGCAATCAGCCCCAGCATTTT. The entire variable domain, with the rest obtained from reference TRBV19 and TRBJ1-5, is as follows: DGGITQSPKYLFRKEGQNVTLSCEQNLNHDAMYWYRQDPGQGLRLIYYSQIVNDFQKGDIAEGYSVSREKKESFPLTVTSAQKNPTAFYLCASSTDRGSNQPQHFGDGTRLSIL.